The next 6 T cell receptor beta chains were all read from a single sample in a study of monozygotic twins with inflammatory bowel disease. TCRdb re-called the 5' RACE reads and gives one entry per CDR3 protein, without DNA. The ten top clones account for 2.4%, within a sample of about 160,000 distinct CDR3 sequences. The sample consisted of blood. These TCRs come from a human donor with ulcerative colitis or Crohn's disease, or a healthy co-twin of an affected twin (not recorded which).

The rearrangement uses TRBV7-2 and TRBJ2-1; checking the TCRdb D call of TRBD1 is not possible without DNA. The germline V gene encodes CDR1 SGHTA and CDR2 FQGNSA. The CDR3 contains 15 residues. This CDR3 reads CASKLGASSYNEQFF.

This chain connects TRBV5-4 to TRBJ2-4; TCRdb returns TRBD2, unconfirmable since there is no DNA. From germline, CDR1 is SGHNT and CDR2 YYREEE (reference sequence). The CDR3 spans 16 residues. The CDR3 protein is CASSLFNAAGGNIQYF.

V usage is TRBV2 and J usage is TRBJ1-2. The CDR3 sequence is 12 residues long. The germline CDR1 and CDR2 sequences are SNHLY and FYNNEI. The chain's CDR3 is CASSEGGPGYTF.

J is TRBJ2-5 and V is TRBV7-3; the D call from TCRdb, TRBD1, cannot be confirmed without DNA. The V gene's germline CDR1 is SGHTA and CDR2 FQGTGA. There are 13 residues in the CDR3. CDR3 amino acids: CASSPLGGETQYF.

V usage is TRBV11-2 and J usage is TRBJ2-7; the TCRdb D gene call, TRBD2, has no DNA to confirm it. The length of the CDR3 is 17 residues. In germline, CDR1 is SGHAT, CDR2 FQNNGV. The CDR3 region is CASSFRLAGDISYEQYF.

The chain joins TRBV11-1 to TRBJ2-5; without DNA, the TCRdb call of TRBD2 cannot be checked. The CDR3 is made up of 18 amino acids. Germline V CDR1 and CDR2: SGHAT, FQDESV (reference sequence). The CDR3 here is CASTSRGGLRRSAETQYF.